Following are 12 T cell receptor beta chains from one sample sequenced in a study of long-term antiretroviral therapy in people with HIV. Sequencing relied on immunoSEQ assay v3.0, run at survey level. Repertoires were generated with immunoSEQ multiplex PCR, while TCRdb's copy carries only in-frame clones and drops some. The repertoire holds tens of thousands of clones, with approximately 80% as singletons. The material was unsorted PBMCs, obtained about 2.7 years after starting antiretroviral therapy. These receptors were taken from a man aged 30 to 39 with HIV.

The chain carries TRBV29-1 and TRBJ2-5, with TRBD1 matching 12 bases. Trimming took 6 bases from V and 4 from J; bases not matched to a gene: 6. Looked up from germline, CDR1 is SQVTM and CDR2 is ANQGSEA. There are 14 residues in the CDR3. The CDR3 sequence is CSVPPGQGAETQYF. As DNA, the CDR3 is TGCAGCGTCCCCCCGGGACAGGGGGCAGAGACCCAGTACTTC. Combining the CDR3 with reference TRBV29-1 and TRBJ2-5 gives the whole variable domain SAVISQKPSRDICQRGTSLTIQCQVDSQVTMMFWYRQQPGQSLTLIATANQGSEATYESGFVIDKFPISRPNLTFSTLTVSNMSPEDSSIYLCSVPPGQGAETQYFGPGTRLLVL.

The genes are TRBV6-1 and TRBJ2-7; no reliable D call. The V end lost 4 bases, the J end lost 3 bases, and 13 bases lay between the germline ends. The CDR3 sequence is 14 residues long. Germline V gives CDR1 MNHNS, CDR2 SASEGT. CDR3 sequence reads: CASSAIHSGYEQYF. Written as DNA, the CDR3 is TGTGCCAGCAGTGCAATCCATTCAGGCTACGAGCAGTACTTC.

This sequence joins TRBV5-1 and TRBJ1-1; 8 bases are a match to TRBD1. The CDR3 consists of 14 residues. The trim removed 4 bases at V and 4 bases at J, leaving 6 bases unmatched. Germline V gives CDR1 SGHRS, CDR2 YFSETQ. The CDR3 here is CASSLGQGVTEAFF. CDR3 sequence (DNA): TGCGCCAGCAGCCTAGGACAGGGAGTCACTGAAGCTTTCTTT. Complete variable domain (other parts from reference TRBV5-1 and TRBJ1-1): KAGVTQTPRYLIKTRGQQVTLSCSPISGHRSVSWYQQTPGQGLQFLFEYFSETQRNKGNFPGRFSGRQFSNSRSEMNVSTLELGDSALYLCASSLGQGVTEAFFGQGTRLTVV.

This clone is termed large (0.1 to 1%). The rearrangement uses TRBV7-2 and TRBJ2-1, with 10 bases fitting TRBD1. J was trimmed by 2 bases and V by 6 bases; bases with no gene match: 7. CDR1 and CDR2 from the germline V gene are SGHTA and FQGNSA. This CDR3 has 16 amino acids. CDR3 DNA sequence: TGTGCCAGCAGTATTGACAGGGGGCGCACCTACAATGAGCAGTTCTTC. Its protein product is CASSIDRGRTYNEQFF.

V and J are TRBV19 and TRBJ2-2; 9 bases are shared with TRBD1. Germline V gene sequence: CDR1 LNHDA, CDR2 SQIVND (reference sequence). The CDR3 loop spans 17 amino acids. The V segment lost 3 bases and the J segment 4 bases; nucleotides outside the gene matches: 9. The CDR3 protein is CASSISPDRGVTGELFF. CDR3 nucleotides: TGTGCCAGTAGTATTTCTCCGGACAGGGGAGTCACCGGGGAGCTGTTTTTT.

This chain joins TRBV25-1 and TRBJ2-7; the D gene is possibly TRBD1 (6 bases). The CDR3 is 16 amino acids. Germline V gives CDR1 MGHDK, CDR2 SYGVNS. V dropped 6 bases and J dropped 0 bases, with 18 bases sitting between them. The CDR3 protein is CASSKGRGRGSYEQYF. The CDR3 nucleotides are TGTGCCAGCAGCAAAGGAAGGGGCAGGGGCTCCTACGAGCAGTACTTC.

CDR3 sequence: CASSLIRGVNTEAFF. Here the CDR3 DNA reads TGTGCCAGCAGCTTAATTCGGGGAGTAAACACTGAAGCTTTCTTT. The chain joins TRBV7-2 to TRBJ1-1; D is unclear. The length of the CDR3 is 15 residues. V lost 2 bases and J lost 2, with 12 bases in between. Germline CDR1 reads SGHTA; CDR2 reads FQGNSA. Full variable domain (missing parts from reference TRBV7-2 and TRBJ1-1): GAGVSQSPSNKVTEKGKDVELRCDPISGHTALYWYRQSLGQGLEFLIYFQGNSAPDKSGLPSDRFSAERTGGSVSTLTIQRTQQEDSAVYLCASSLIRGVNTEAFFGQGTRLTVV.

The chain carries TRBV27 and TRBJ1-2; a possible D gene is TRBD1 (5 bases). Trimming took 7 bases from V and 0 from J, leaving 12 bases between them. Germline V gives CDR1 MNHEY, CDR2 SMNVEV (reference sequence). The CDR3 length is 14 residues. The CDR3 protein is CASNPRGANYGYTF. In DNA form, the CDR3 reads TGTGCCAGCAACCCCCGGGGGGCTAACTATGGCTACACCTTC.

V and J are TRBV6-1 and TRBJ2-1; no clear D gene. This CDR3 is built from 13 residues. CDR1 is MNHNS, CDR2 SASEGT, per germline. Trimming cost V 3 bases and J 4 bases, with 7 bases left between them. The CDR3 spells CASSELIYNEQFF. Here the CDR3 DNA reads TGTGCCAGCAGTGAGCTCATATACAATGAGCAGTTCTTC.

The V and J genes are TRBV28 and TRBJ2-4; D may correspond to TRBD1 or TRBD2 (6 bases each). The germline gives CDR1 MDHEN, CDR2 SYDVKM. Trimming stripped 10 bases from V and 4 bases from J, with 11 bases between. There are 12 residues in the CDR3. In nucleotides, the CDR3 is TGTGCCACGATAGGGGGGAAAAACATTCAGTACTTC. Its protein product is CATIGGKNIQYF.

The V and J genes are TRBV27 and TRBJ2-1; 9 bases fit TRBD1. The germline V gene encodes CDR1 MNHEY and CDR2 SMNVEV (reference sequence). After removal of 1 base from V and 8 bases from J, the junction contained 9 bases not matched to a gene. The CDR3 sequence is 16 residues long. The CDR3 nucleotides read TGTGCCAGCAGTTTATGGTGGGGGACAGGGTCGGATGAGCAGTTCTTC. Encoded protein: CASSLWWGTGSDEQFF.

This clone occurred a few times. The chain recombines TRBV19 with TRBJ1-5; 11 nucleotides line up with TRBD1. Germline V lookup: CDR1 LNHDA, CDR2 SQIVND (reference sequence). V was pared by 4 bases and J by 2 bases, with 4 bases of the junction left unmatched. This CDR3 comprises 16 residues. The CDR3 nucleotides read TGTGCCAGTAGTAGGGGGGACAGGGGGGGCAATCAGCCCCAGCATTTT. This sequence encodes CASSRGDRGGNQPQHF.